These T cell receptor beta chains were read from a single sample in a study of T cell repertoires in cytomegalovirus infection. Each CDR3 protein is one row after TCRdb ran MiXCR on the reads. The sample records roughly 720,000 distinct CDR3 sequences, approximately 40% being singletons. Sequencing was performed on PBMCs. Receptors originate from a human donor in good health (CMV status not recorded). Some clones in this sample may be carry-over from other donors' samples. Each CDR3 is given without its conserved first and last residue.

TRBV5-6 ASMAGARLLYNEQF
TRBV5-6 ASSLTPLVAQF
TRBV12-3/TRBV12-4 ASSSFRDLGRNEQF
TRBV19 ASSIWDDEQY
TRBV7-2 ASSLDYGATNEKLF
TRBV4-1 ASSRTSSAGELF
TRBV5-1 ASSLAGGLDYGYT
TRBV10-3 AISVGGSGDYGYT
TRBV9 ASRRGATSYEQY
TRBV14 ASSQGLLGELF
TRBV7-6 ASSPGTATYNEQF
TRBV11-2 ASSLEIERSKNIQY
TRBV12-3/TRBV12-4 ASSLGAQTNYGYT
TRBV14 ASSRLQGGYT
TRBV12-3/TRBV12-4 ASSLSASGMGKQF
TRBV10-3 AISPHGMNTEAF
TRBV11-1 ASRYHGQGAEAF
TRBV19 ASSISARGIDTEAF
TRBV12-3/TRBV12-4 ASSLWGPGAANEQF
TRBV4-2 ASSRTPTSGRYEQF
TRBV14 ASSPHGRGFYTEAF
TRBV6-5 ASSYFGGGETQY
TRBV27 ASSSRGISFYEQY
TRBV28 ASSSTGPDTQY
TRBV19 ASRGLGTSNQPQH
TRBV10-3 AITAGTSDTQY
TRBV20-1 SANHGWTSGSHETQY
TRBV6-1 ASSEDSVDVSYNEQF
TRBV6-4 ASSDSVGFDEQF
TRBV19 AISIARPRETQY
TRBV19 ASTPGGGLNTEAF
TRBV7-7 ASSLEYGLAGGQF
TRBV7-8 ASSLSGTPYNEQF
TRBV7-6 ASSSTGGISDTQY
TRBV7-2 ASSLVINIQY
TRBV10-3 ARLPTANQPQH
TRBV7-6 ASSRSSVMETQY